A single sample is the source of the 7 T cell receptor beta chains below, sequenced in a study of blood T cell repertoires in COVID-19. Assay: immunoSEQ multiplex PCR; the TCRdb copy retains only in-frame clones and omits some. This table holds about 200,000 clones, 70% to 85% found once. Input material: peripheral blood. The receptor set was obtained from a human donor in a cohort sampled during active COVID-19.

This sequence joins TRBV4-1 and TRBJ1-2, with TRBD1 as a possible D gene (5 bases). The CDR3 spans 14 residues. Germline V gives CDR1 MGHRA, CDR2 YSYEKL. Trimming took off 3 bases at V and 0 bases at J, with 8 bases between the two ends. CDR3: CASSQTDSNYGYTF. DNA of the CDR3: TGCGCCAGCAGCCAGACAGATTCTAACTATGGCTACACCTTC.

The V gene is TRBV7-8, the J gene TRBJ2-6; the match to TRBD1 covers 9 bases. Germline V gene data show CDR1 as SGHVS and CDR2 as FQNEAQ. This CDR3 region has 16 residues. The ends lost 5 bases at V and 2 bases at J; junction bases unmatched: 4. The CDR3: CASSGQGRAGANVLTF. CDR3 bases: TGTGCCAGCAGCGGACAGGGGAGGGCTGGGGCCAACGTCCTGACTTTC.

J is TRBJ1-2 and V is TRBV19, with TRBD1 matching over 10 bases. V lost 5 bases, J lost 7 bases, and 7 bases stayed unmatched. The germline V gene has CDR1 LNHDA and CDR2 SQIVND (reference sequence). This CDR3 is 14 amino acids long. The CDR3 sequence: CASSETGGQVGYTF. Here the CDR3 DNA reads TGTGCCAGTAGTGAGACAGGGGGCCAGGTTGGCTACACCTTC.

V is TRBV5-1 and J is TRBJ1-6; no clear D gene. The CDR3 contains 15 residues. V dropped 1 base and J dropped 3 bases, with 8 bases sitting between them. Per the germline V gene, CDR1 is SGHRS and CDR2 is YFSETQ. The CDR3 nucleotides read TGCGCCAGCAGCTTGTCCGGGGTCTATAATTCACCCCTCCACTTT. Translation gives CASSLSGVYNSPLHF.

The chain is built from TRBV28 and TRBJ1-6, with TRBD1 matching 8 bases. The CDR3 is 18 amino acids. V shed 6 bases and J 0 bases; nucleotides not matched to a gene: 10. The V gene's germline CDR1 is MDHEN and CDR2 SYDVKM. Here the CDR3 DNA reads TGTGCCAGCAGCCCCGGACAGGGCACTAGCTCCTATAATTCACCCCTCCACTTT. Protein sequence: CASSPGQGTSSYNSPLHF.

The chain has TRBV28 and TRBJ2-7; 12 nucleotides line up with TRBD2. The CDR3 contains 14 residues. Germline values: CDR1 MDHEN, CDR2 SYDVKM. V was pared by 4 bases and J by 6 bases, with 4 bases of the junction left unmatched. The CDR3 here is CASSYGTSGSEQYF. CDR3 bases: TGTGCCAGCAGTTACGGGACTAGCGGGTCCGAGCAGTACTTC.

V gene TRBV6-5 combines with J gene TRBJ1-6; no firm D call. The V gene's germline CDR1 is MNHEY and CDR2 SVGAGI. Trimming removed 0 bases at V and 8 bases at J, with 5 bases between. The CDR3 totals 13 residues. CDR3 protein: CASSYSSDSPLHF. The CDR3 nucleotides are TGTGCCAGCAGTTACTCTTCCGATTCACCCCTCCACTTT.